The next 2 T cell receptor beta chains were all read from a single sample in a study of CD8 T cells in Susac syndrome. RNA, at about 0.45 to 1 ug, was reverse transcribed with random hexamers. TCRdb independently ran MiXCR on the immunoSEQ multiplex PCR reads; one entry per CDR3 protein. The data show around 170,000 distinct CDR3 sequences, 95% seen once. The sample taken for sequencing was CD4+ T cells from PBMCs. The source is a human donor with Susac syndrome.

This chain joins TRBV14 and TRBJ1-1, with D possibly TRBD1 on 6 matching bases. Between the trimmed V and J ends, which lost 5 bases and 5 bases, there was a span of 15 bases. Germline V gene data show CDR1 as SGHDN and CDR2 as FVKESK. The CDR3 spans 14 residues. Here the CDR3 DNA reads TGTGCCAGCAGCGAACAGGGTTTCTGGACTGAAGCTTTCTTT. Translating it yields CASSEQGFWTEAFF.

The V call is TRBV12-3 or TRBV12-4, the J call TRBJ1-2, with D uncertain. Trimming left V 7 bases short and J 3 bases short, with 18 bases between. This CDR3 contains 15 residues. CDR3 nucleotide sequence: TGTGCCAGCATCAGCTGGGTGGGCCGGGACTATGGCTACACCTTC. Translating it yields CASISWVGRDYGYTF.